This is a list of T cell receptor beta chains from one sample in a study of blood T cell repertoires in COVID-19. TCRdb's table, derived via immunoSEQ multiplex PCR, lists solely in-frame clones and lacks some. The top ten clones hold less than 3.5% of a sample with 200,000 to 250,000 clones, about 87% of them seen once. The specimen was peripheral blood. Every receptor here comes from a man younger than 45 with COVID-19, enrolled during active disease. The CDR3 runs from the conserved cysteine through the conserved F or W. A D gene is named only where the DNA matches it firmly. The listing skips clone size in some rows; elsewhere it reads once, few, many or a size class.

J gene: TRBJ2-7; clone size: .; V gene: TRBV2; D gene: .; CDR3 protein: CAGGLQTYEQYF; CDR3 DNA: TGTGCCGGCGGGCTCCAGACCTACGAGCAGTACTTC
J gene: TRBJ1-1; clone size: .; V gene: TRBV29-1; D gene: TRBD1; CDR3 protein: CSAELGTGTEAFF; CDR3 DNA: TGCAGCGCTGAACTGGGGACAGGCACTGAAGCTTTCTTT
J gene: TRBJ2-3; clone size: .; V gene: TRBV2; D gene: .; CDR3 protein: CASSLGEADTQYF; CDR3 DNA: TGTGCCAGCAGTTTAGGGGAGGCAGATACGCAGTATTTT
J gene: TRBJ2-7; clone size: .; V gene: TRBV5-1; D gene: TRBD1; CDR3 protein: CASSLAGTAALYEQYF; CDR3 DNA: TGCGCCAGCAGCTTGGCCGGGACAGCGGCTCTCTACGAGCAGTACTTC
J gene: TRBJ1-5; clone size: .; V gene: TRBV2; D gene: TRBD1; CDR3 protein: CASRGQVQPQHF; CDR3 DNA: TGTGCCAGCAGAGGACAGGTCCAGCCCCAGCATTTT
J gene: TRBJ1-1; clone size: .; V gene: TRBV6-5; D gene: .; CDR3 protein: CASSYSRQMSTEAFF; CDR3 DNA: TGTGCCAGCAGTTACTCTCGACAGATGAGCACTGAAGCTTTCTTT
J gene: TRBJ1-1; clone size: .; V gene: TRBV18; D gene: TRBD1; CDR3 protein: CASSDRGNTEAFF; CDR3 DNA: TGTGCCAGCTCAGACAGGGGGAACACTGAAGCTTTCTTT
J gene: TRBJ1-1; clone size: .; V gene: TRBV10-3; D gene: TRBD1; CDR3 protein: CAMQPGQGGTEAFF; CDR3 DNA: TGTGCCATGCAACCGGGACAGGGGGGCACTGAAGCTTTCTTT
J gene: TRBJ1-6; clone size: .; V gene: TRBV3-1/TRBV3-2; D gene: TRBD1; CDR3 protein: CASSPRTGGSPLHF; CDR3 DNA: TGTGCCAGCAGCCCGCGGACAGGGGGATCACCCCTCCACTTT
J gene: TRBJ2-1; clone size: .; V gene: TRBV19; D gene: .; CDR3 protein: CASSINRYNEQFF; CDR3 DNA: TGTGCCAGTAGTATTAATCGGTACAATGAGCAGTTCTTC
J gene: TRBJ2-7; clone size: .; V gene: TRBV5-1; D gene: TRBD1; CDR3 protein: CASQGGRAYEQYF; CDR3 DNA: TGCGCCAGCCAAGGGGGCAGGGCCTACGAGCAGTACTTC
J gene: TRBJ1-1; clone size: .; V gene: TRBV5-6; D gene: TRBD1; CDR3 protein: CASSLGDRVIQAFF; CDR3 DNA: TGTGCCAGCAGCTTGGGGGACAGGGTAATACAAGCTTTCTTT
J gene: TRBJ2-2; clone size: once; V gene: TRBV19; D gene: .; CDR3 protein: CASSIEAGWSGELFF; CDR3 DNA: TGTGCCAGTAGTATCGAGGCGGGTTGGTCCGGGGAGCTGTTTTTT
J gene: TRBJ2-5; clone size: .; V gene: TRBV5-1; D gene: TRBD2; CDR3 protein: CASSLEGGETQYF; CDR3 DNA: TGCGCCAGCAGCTTGGAGGGAGGGGAGACCCAGTACTTC
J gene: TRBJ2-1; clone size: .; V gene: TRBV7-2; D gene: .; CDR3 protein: CASSLDRDRNNEQFF; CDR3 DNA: TGTGCCAGCAGCTTAGACAGGGATCGGAACAATGAGCAGTTCTTC
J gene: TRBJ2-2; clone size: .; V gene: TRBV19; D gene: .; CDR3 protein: CASSNRLWDTGELFF; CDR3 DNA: TGTGCCAGTAGTAACAGGCTTTGGGACACCGGGGAGCTGTTTTTT
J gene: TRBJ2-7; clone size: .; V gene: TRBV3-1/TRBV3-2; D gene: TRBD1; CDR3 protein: CASSRQGGPEQYF; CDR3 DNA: TGTGCCAGCAGCCGACAGGGGGGTCCCGAGCAGTACTTC
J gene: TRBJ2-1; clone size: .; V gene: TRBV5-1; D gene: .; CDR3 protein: CASRLKPENEQFF; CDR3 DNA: TGCGCCAGCAGGTTAAAACCTGAGAATGAGCAGTTCTTC
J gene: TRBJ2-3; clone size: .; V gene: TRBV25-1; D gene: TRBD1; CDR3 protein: CASTRTGVTDTQYF; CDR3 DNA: TGTGCCAGCACTAGAACAGGGGTTACAGATACGCAGTATTTT
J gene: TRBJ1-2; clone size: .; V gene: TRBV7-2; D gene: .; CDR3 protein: CASSPSHGNYGYTF; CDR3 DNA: TGTGCCAGCAGCCCCAGTCATGGTAACTATGGCTACACCTTC
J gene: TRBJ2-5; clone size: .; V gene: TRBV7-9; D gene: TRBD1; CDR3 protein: CASSWPGQGDLAQYF; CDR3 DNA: TGTGCCAGCAGCTGGCCGGGACAGGGTGATCTTGCCCAGTACTTC
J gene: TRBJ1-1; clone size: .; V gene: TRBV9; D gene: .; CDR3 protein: CASSVDRQPNTEAFF; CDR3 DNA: TGTGCCAGCAGCGTAGATCGACAGCCGAACACTGAAGCTTTCTTT
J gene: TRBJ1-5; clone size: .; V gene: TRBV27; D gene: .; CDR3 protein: CASSQGWNQPQHF; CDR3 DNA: TGTGCCAGCAGCCAGGGGTGGAATCAGCCCCAGCATTTT